These T cell receptor beta chains were read from a single sample in a study of T cells in Graves' hyperthyroidism and ophthalmopathy. TCRdb reprocessed the multiplex PCR reads via MiXCR and lists one record per CDR3 protein. The table records roughly 630,000 distinct CDR3 sequences, around 16% of them present only once. Material for sequencing was blood. The origin of the receptors is a woman in her twenties or thirties with Graves' hyperthyroidism. The CDR3 runs from the conserved cysteine through the conserved F or W. The D gene is left open where the match is weak. Clone size appears in some rows only: once, few, many, or a class for an expanded clone.

j_gene | abundance | d_gene | v_gene | CDR3aa | CDR3nt
TRBJ2-7 | many | TRBD2 | TRBV6-1 | CASSYGPSGRASPGEEQYF | TGTGCCAGCAGTTATGGTCCTAGCGGGAGGGCCTCACCTGGTGAGGAGCAGTACTTC
TRBJ1-1 | many | - | TRBV27 | CASSLSPRQAEAFF | TGTGCCAGCAGTTTATCGCCGAGACAGGCTGAAGCTTTCTTT
TRBJ1-2 | many | - | TRBV7-2 | CASSFDRNYGYTF | TGTGCCAGCAGCTTCGACAGGAACTATGGCTACACCTTC
TRBJ2-7 | many | - | TRBV12-3/TRBV12-4 | CASSKKAGPSYEQYF | TGTGCCAGCAGTAAGAAAGCGGGCCCCTCCTACGAGCAGTACTTC
TRBJ2-7 | many | TRBD2 | TRBV27 | CASSLLAGIYEQYF | TGTGCCAGCAGTTTACTAGCGGGGATCTACGAGCAGTACTTC
TRBJ2-1 | few | TRBD2 | TRBV20-1 | CSANKKAGESDEQFF | TGCAGTGCTAACAAAAAAGCGGGAGAAAGCGATGAGCAGTTCTTC
TRBJ2-7 | few | - | TRBV13 | CASSLRQAGVHEQYF | TGTGCCAGCAGCTTGAGGCAGGCCGGGGTGCACGAGCAGTACTTC
TRBJ1-1 | - | - | TRBV7-2 | CASRHYRGDTEAFF | TGTGCCAGCAGGCATTATAGGGGGGATACTGAAGCTTTCTTT
TRBJ2-7 | many | - | TRBV3-1 | CASSQDRGGYEQYF | TGTGCCAGCAGCCAAGATCGAGGGGGCTACGAGCAGTACTTC
TRBJ1-2 | many | - | TRBV3-1 | CASSQDSLHFYTF | TGTGCCAGCAGCCAAGACAGCCTACACTTCTACACCTTC
TRBJ2-3 | many | TRBD2 | TRBV5-1 | CASSRSAAGVSDTQYF | TGCGCCAGCAGCCGAAGTGCCGCGGGAGTATCCGATACGCAGTATTTT
TRBJ2-3 | - | - | TRBV14 | CASSRRNPTDTQYF | TGTGCCAGCAGCAGGCGAAACCCTACAGATACGCAGTATTTT
TRBJ2-2 | few | - | TRBV11-2 | CASSLADIWRGLGGTGELFF | TGTGCCAGCAGCTTAGCCGACATCTGGCGAGGCCTTGGGGGTACCGGGGAGCTGTTTTTT
TRBJ1-5 | - | TRBD1 | TRBV19 | CASSRDSSSLYSNQPQHF | TGTGCCAGTAGTAGGGACAGTTCATCCTTATATAGCAATCAGCCCCAGCATTTT
TRBJ1-1 | many | - | TRBV12-3/TRBV12-4 | CASTRLNTEAFF | TGTGCCAGCACCAGACTTAACACTGAAGCTTTCTTT
TRBJ2-7 | - | TRBD2 | TRBV29-1 | CSVEYIAGGPDEQYF | TGCAGCGTTGAGTATATAGCGGGAGGGCCCGACGAGCAGTACTTC
TRBJ2-1 | few | - | TRBV3-1 | CASSLLRHEQFF | TGTGCCAGCAGCCTTCTGCGCCATGAGCAGTTCTTC
TRBJ2-3 | many | - | TRBV18 | CASSTGTTDTQYF | TGTGCCAGCTCAACAGGGACCACAGATACGCAGTATTTT
TRBJ1-1 | few | - | TRBV7-9 | CASSWDPMNTEAFF | TGTGCCAGCAGCTGGGACCCCATGAACACTGAAGCTTTCTTT
TRBJ2-1 | few | TRBD2 | TRBV24-1 | CATSDLAGGAHNEQFF | TGTGCCACCAGTGACTTAGCGGGAGGTGCCCACAATGAGCAGTTCTTC
TRBJ1-5 | many | - | TRBV2 | CASSERDFQPQHF | TGTGCCAGCAGCGAAAGGGATTTTCAGCCCCAGCATTTT
TRBJ2-3 | - | - | TRBV7-8 | CASSPRHGPVDTQYF | TGTGCCAGCAGCCCGAGACATGGACCCGTAGATACGCAGTATTTT
TRBJ2-3 | - | - | TRBV14 | CASRARGLNTDTQYF | TGTGCCAGCAGGGCTAGGGGACTGAACACAGATACGCAGTATTTT
TRBJ1-2 | few | - | TRBV6-5 | CASSYSNPGGGYTF | TGTGCCAGCAGTTACTCGAACCCGGGGGGAGGCTACACCTTC
TRBJ2-7 | many | TRBD2 | TRBV11-2 | CASKFLAGDYEQYF | TGTGCCAGCAAATTCCTAGCGGGGGACTACGAGCAGTACTTC
TRBJ2-2 | - | - | TRBV6-6 | CASSYSGHGDPGELFF | TGTGCCAGCAGTTACTCAGGACACGGAGATCCCGGGGAGCTGTTTTTT
TRBJ2-1 | few | - | TRBV10-3 | CAISEYEGEQFF | TGTGCCATCAGTGAGTATGAGGGGGAGCAGTTCTTC
TRBJ2-7 | many | - | TRBV2 | CASRIDLSGQRYEQYF | TGTGCCAGCAGAATTGACTTATCCGGACAGCGTTACGAGCAGTACTTC
TRBJ2-1 | - | - | TRBV24-1 | CATSDPRGNEQFF | TGTGCCACCAGTGACCCCAGGGGTAATGAGCAGTTCTTC
TRBJ2-3 | - | TRBD2 | TRBV7-9 | CASSKTGGSINTDTQYF | TGTGCCAGCAGCAAGACTGGCGGGAGCATAAACACAGATACGCAGTATTTT
TRBJ1-6 | few | - | TRBV15 | CATSTRGLPNSPLHF | TGTGCCACCAGCACTAGGGGTTTGCCTAATTCACCCCTCCACTTT
TRBJ2-3 | - | TRBD2 | TRBV28 | CASLAGGLGTDTQYF | TGTGCCAGTCTAGCGGGAGGGCTTGGCACAGATACGCAGTATTTT
TRBJ2-3 | - | - | TRBV28 | CASSMNLPFSTDTQYF | TGTGCCAGCAGTATGAATCTCCCGTTCAGCACAGATACGCAGTATTTT
TRBJ2-1 | few | - | TRBV6-1 | CASAKEGSVNEQFF | TGTGCCAGTGCAAAGGAAGGCTCCGTCAATGAGCAGTTCTTC
TRBJ1-3 | - | TRBD1 | TRBV6-1 | CASSRGDRLGNTIYF | TGTGCCAGCAGTAGGGGGGACAGGCTTGGAAACACCATATATTTT
TRBJ2-1 | many | TRBD2 | TRBV5-1 | CASSLTSGSYEQFF | TGCGCCAGCAGCTTAACTAGCGGGAGCTATGAGCAGTTCTTC
TRBJ1-5 | few | - | TRBV3-1 | CASSQERTRDSNQPQHF | TGTGCCAGCAGCCAAGAAAGGACCCGGGACAGCAATCAGCCCCAGCATTTT
TRBJ2-7 | - | TRBD2 | TRBV20-1 | CSARGLALEQYF | TGCAGTGCTAGGGGACTAGCACTTGAGCAGTACTTC
TRBJ2-7 | - | - | TRBV6-1 | CASSLQTGAYEQYF | TGTGCCAGCAGTCTTCAGACAGGAGCCTACGAGCAGTACTTC
TRBJ1-5 | many | - | TRBV7-2 | CASSSWGHNQPQHF | TGTGCCAGCAGCTCATGGGGGCACAATCAGCCCCAGCATTTT
TRBJ2-5 | many | - | TRBV18 | CASSPRNLQETQYF | TGTGCCAGCTCACCACGCAACTTACAAGAGACCCAGTACTTC
TRBJ1-4 | few | - | TRBV20-1 | CSTLDRNEKLFF | TGCAGTACGCTGGACAGAAATGAAAAACTGTTTTTT
TRBJ2-7 | many | - | TRBV6-1 | CASPYPDEQYF | TGTGCCAGTCCCTACCCTGACGAGCAGTACTTC
TRBJ1-4 | many | - | TRBV30 | CAWSIRRRNEKLFF | TGTGCCTGGTCAATTCGGAGGCGGAACGAAAAACTGTTTTTT
TRBJ2-7 | - | TRBD1 | TRBV28 | CASSRPQGESYDYDGLEQYF | TGTGCCAGCAGCCGTCCACAGGGGGAATCCTACGATTACGACGGCTTAGAGCAGTACTTC